Included here is one T cell receptor (beta chain) sequence, with context. These data are taken from a study of T cell responses to AZD1222 COVID-19 vaccine. Clones were read by immunoSEQ multiplex PCR, and TCRdb kept only the in-frame ones, dropping some. The data show 120,000 or so clones, about 92% seen once. The CDR3 is made up of 15 amino acids. Germline CDR1 and CDR2: ENHRY and SYGVKD. V was shortened by 2 bases and J by 9 bases, with 14 bases between the two germline ends. The V gene is TRBV10-3, the J gene TRBJ1-6; D perhaps matches TRBD1 (5 bases). The TCR sequence derives from an adult who received the AZD1222 COVID-19 vaccine. The sequenced sample was peripheral blood, obtained 28 days after the second AZD1222 dose. The CDR3 is CAISEVAGLSSPLHF. CDR3 coding DNA: TGTGCCATCAGTGAGGTCGCAGGGCTATCTTCACCCCTCCACTTT.